This T cell receptor (beta chain) was sequenced in a study of cytomegalovirus exposure and HLA in healthy donors. Comment on this clone: Its antigen is currently unknown.

Donors were nominally healthy when sampled, though unrecorded immune exposures were likely. Trimming removed 0 bases at V and 2 bases at J, with 6 bases between. Germline assignment: CDR1 SGHNT and CDR2 YYREEE (reference sequence). The CDR3 is 13 residues long. General study points: Further analysis was carried out later, and it showed several of the most significant clusters appearing linked to common viral pathogens. In most subjects, TCR beta sequences reportedly gave accurate predictions of HLA-A and HLA-B alleles.

PCR was performed using 60 Vbeta and 13 Jbeta primers. As handled by the study authors: There were about 80 million unique TCR beta chains by a later count, and some 12 million of them were shared. Clones were read by immunoSEQ multiplex PCR, and TCRdb kept only the in-frame ones, dropping some. For V, J and clone size, that table is used; D and trimming come from the DNA. This table holds more than 85,000 clones, approximately 80% found once. The sample comprised PBMCs. This TCR was sampled from an older woman in good health and CMV-seropositive. The rearrangement links TRBV5-4 to TRBJ2-7; no firm D call. The CDR3: CASSLGRTYEQYF. The CDR3, as DNA: TGTGCCAGCAGCTTGGGCAGGACCTACGAGCAGTACTTC.